Shown below are 27 T cell receptor beta chains from a single sample sequenced in a study of shared clonotypes between healthy human individuals. TCRdb keeps only in-frame clones here, not all; method: immunoSEQ multiplex PCR. The table includes a few hundred thousand clones, just under 97% detected once. Naive CD8 cells comprised CD45RO-negative, CCR7-positively selected cells, excluding terminally differentiated effector memory CD45RA+ cells. Material for sequencing was naive CD8+ T cells sorted from blood. These receptors all stem from a woman in her 30s in good health.

This chain links TRBV27 with TRBJ2-1; 12 positions match TRBD2. Germline-derived CDR1 and CDR2 are MNHEY and SMNVEV (reference sequence). The CDR3 loop spans 15 amino acids. Trimming at V came to 4 bases and at J to 7 bases, leaving 5 bases not matched to a gene. The CDR3 here is CASSSTSGGLNEQFF. The CDR3 bases are TGTGCCAGCAGTTCGACTAGCGGGGGTCTTAATGAGCAGTTCTTC.

The chain uses TRBV7-9 and TRBJ1-1; 7 bases are shared with TRBD1. The germline V gene encodes CDR1 SEHNR and CDR2 FQNEAQ (reference sequence). CDR3 length: 12 amino acids. Germline trimming cut 4 bases from V and 10 bases from J; bases unmatched to any gene: 6. For the CDR3, the DNA is TGTGCCAGCAGCTCAACAGGGGTCGGAGCTTTCTTT. Amino acid sequence: CASSSTGVGAFF.

This chain connects TRBV5-4 to TRBJ2-7, with 10 nucleotides matching TRBD1. Germline V gene sequence: CDR1 SGHNT, CDR2 YYREEE (reference sequence). Trimming took 0 bases from V and 6 from J; bases not matched to a gene: 6. CDR3 length: 15 residues. The CDR3 nucleotides read TGTGCCAGCAGCTTGGTAGGGACAGGGGTTAGCGAGCAGTACTTC. Amino acid sequence: CASSLVGTGVSEQYF.

The chain employs TRBV27 and TRBJ2-7, with D hard to call. Deletions cut 4 bases from V and 4 bases from J, with 8 bases between. The CDR3 contains 12 residues. Germline lookup yields CDR1 MNHEY and CDR2 SMNVEV (reference sequence). CDR3 nucleotides: TGTGCCAGCAGTTCGGGTCGGTACGAGCAGTACTTC. Translation gives CASSSGRYEQYF.

This clone was recorded once. This sample also contains other DNA sequences that code for the same CDR3. This chain joins TRBV5-1 and TRBJ1-1; D unclear. Trimming removed 4 bases from V and 0 bases from J, with 7 bases in between. CDR1 and CDR2 from the germline V gene are SGHRS and YFSETQ. The CDR3 covers 13 residues. This CDR3 reads CASSLRLNTEAFF. The CDR3 region has the DNA TGCGCCAGCAGCCTCAGACTGAACACTGAAGCTTTCTTT.

This chain links TRBV27 with TRBJ2-7; TRBD2 matches 8 bases. The CDR3 covers 14 residues. J was trimmed by 7 bases and V by 3 bases; bases with no gene match: 8. The germline gives CDR1 MNHEY, CDR2 SMNVEV (reference sequence). The DNA for the CDR3 is TGTGCCAGCAGTTTGGGGACTAGAAGTCGGGAGCAGTACTTC. It yields the protein CASSLGTRSREQYF.

The V gene is TRBV15, the J gene TRBJ2-1; D is ambiguous. Per the germline V gene, CDR1 is LNHNV and CDR2 is YYDKDF (reference sequence). Trimming stripped 6 bases from V and 3 bases from J, with 6 bases between. The length of the CDR3 is 12 residues. CDR3 sequence reads: CATSYYYNEQFF. In nucleotides, the CDR3 is TGTGCCACCAGTTACTACTACAATGAGCAGTTCTTC.

The rearrangement links TRBV11-2 to TRBJ2-7, with 8 bases fitting TRBD2. In germline, CDR1 is SGHAT, CDR2 FQNNGV. The CDR3 covers 13 residues. Trimming cost V 10 bases and J 7 bases; bases outside gene matches: 12. The CDR3 protein is CATRASGYWEQYF. CDR3 nucleotide sequence: TGTGCCACTCGGGCTAGCGGGTATTGGGAGCAGTACTTC.

The chain joins TRBV6-1 to TRBJ2-5; 8 nucleotides match TRBD1. V was clipped by 1 base and J by 4 bases; unmatched bases: 5. The CDR3 has 15 residues. Germline CDR1 and CDR2: MNHNS and SASEGT. The CDR3 protein is CASSEGTGLGETQYF. CDR3 DNA sequence: TGTGCCAGCAGTGAAGGGACAGGGTTGGGAGAGACCCAGTACTTC.

Of note for this clone: The sample has other DNA sequences that encode this CDR3 too. The chain combines TRBV5-6 with TRBJ2-7, with 9 nucleotides matching TRBD2. The CDR3 covers 15 residues. Unmatched junction bases numbered 3, after V lost 0 bases and J lost 2 bases. Germline CDR1 SGHDT, CDR2 YYEEEE. In DNA, the CDR3 is TGTGCCAGCAGCTTGGGAGCGGGAGGACCCTACGAGCAGTACTTC. Encoded protein: CASSLGAGGPYEQYF.

This clone was recorded once. The chain uses TRBV29-1 and TRBJ2-1, with 7 bases matching TRBD2. With V trimmed by 3 bases and J by 2 bases, 1 base remained unmatched. The CDR3 contains 13 residues. CDR1 and CDR2 (germline): SQVTM, ANQGSEA. CDR3 protein: CSVERGTYNEQFF. As DNA, the CDR3 is TGCAGCGTTGAGCGGGGGACCTACAATGAGCAGTTCTTC.

The chain combines TRBV27 with TRBJ2-7; D is tentatively TRBD1 or TRBD2 (5 bases each). V was pared by 6 bases and J by 3 bases, with 12 bases between. Germline V gene lookup returns CDR1 MNHEY and CDR2 SMNVEV (reference sequence). CDR3 length equals 13 residues. CDR3 nucleotide sequence: TGTGCCAGCAGCCCCGGGGCAGACTACGAGCAGTACTTC. It is translated as CASSPGADYEQYF.

This chain uses TRBV10-2 with TRBJ2-7; TRBD2 aligns across 10 bases. The germline CDR1 and CDR2 sequences are WSHSY and SAAADI. The CDR3 runs 15 residues. Losses at the gene ends were 4 bases for V and 5 bases for J; bases not matched to a gene: 8. CDR3 residues: CASSVGLAGVNEQYF. The CDR3 DNA follows: TGCGCCAGCAGTGTAGGGCTAGCGGGAGTCAACGAGCAGTACTTC.

The chain joins TRBV28 to TRBJ2-7; D unclear. Trimming left V 7 bases short and J 0 bases short, with 10 bases between. The germline gives CDR1 MDHEN, CDR2 SYDVKM. The CDR3 is 13 residues long. CDR3 loop: CASMAYLSYEQYF. The DNA of the CDR3 is TGTGCCAGCATGGCCTACCTCTCCTACGAGCAGTACTTC.

This chain uses TRBV10-1 with TRBJ2-5, with D perhaps TRBD2 (6 bases). CDR1 and CDR2 from the germline V gene are WNHNN and SYGVQD (reference sequence). This CDR3 is 15 amino acids long. V was cut by 0 bases and J by 1 base, with 9 bases left in between. For the CDR3, the DNA is TGCGCCAGCAGTGAGTCAGCGGGCCTCCAAGAGACCCAGTACTTC. This sequence encodes CASSESAGLQETQYF.

This sequence joins TRBV5-6 and TRBJ2-7; D remains unclear. Germline assignment: CDR1 SGHDT and CDR2 YYEEEE. The germline V and J ends were trimmed by 4 bases and 1 base, with 9 bases remaining between them. There are 13 residues in the CDR3. The CDR3 protein is CASSRVLSYEQYF. The CDR3 DNA is TGTGCCAGCAGCCGAGTCCTATCCTACGAGCAGTACTTC.

Concerning this clone: The same CDR3 arises from other DNA sequences in this sample as well. This chain links TRBV2 with TRBJ1-1; D call uncertain. Germline CDR1 is SNHLY and CDR2 is FYNNEI. This CDR3 region has 13 residues. V was clipped by 3 bases and J by 0 bases, with 5 bases between them. Here the CDR3 reads CASSDSMNTEAFF. The CDR3 coding sequence is TGTGCCAGCAGTGACAGTATGAACACTGAAGCTTTCTTT.

The rearrangement uses TRBV28 and TRBJ2-2; 7 bases agree with TRBD2. This CDR3 contains 16 residues. The V gene's germline CDR1 is MDHEN and CDR2 SYDVKM. Trimming removed 2 bases from V and 4 bases from J; junction bases left unmatched: 7. The CDR3 loop reads CASSLKREGGTGELFF. The CDR3 bases are TGTGCCAGCAGTTTAAAGCGGGAAGGTGGCACCGGGGAGCTGTTTTTT. The whole variable domain, filled in from reference TRBV28 and TRBJ2-2, reads DVKVTQSSRYLVKRTGEKVFLECVQDMDHENMFWYRQDPGLGLRLIYFSYDVKMKEKGDIPEGYSVSREKKERFSLILESASTNQTSMYLCASSLKREGGTGELFFGEGSRLTVL.

The chain employs TRBV19 and TRBJ2-1, with D unclear. This CDR3 comprises 15 residues. CDR1 and CDR2 (germline): LNHDA, SQIVND (reference sequence). V gave up 3 bases and J gave up 0 bases, with 9 bases separating them. CDR3 sequence (DNA): TGTGCCAGTAGTATTGGGCAGGCCTCCTACAATGAGCAGTTCTTC. It yields the protein CASSIGQASYNEQFF.

The chain uses TRBV2 and TRBJ1-3; perhaps TRBD1 as D (5 bases). Trimming cost V 4 bases and J 4 bases, with 20 bases left between them. Germline CDR1 reads SNHLY; CDR2 reads FYNNEI. CDR3 length: 17 amino acids. The CDR3 spells CASSARQWDRHGNTIYF. DNA for the CDR3: TGTGCCAGCAGTGCCAGACAGTGGGATCGGCACGGAAACACCATATATTTT.

This clone was seen only once. The chain recombines TRBV7-3 with TRBJ2-3, with TRBD2 matching over 8 bases. V lost 2 bases and J lost 1; bases outside the gene matches: 2. CDR1 and CDR2 from the germline V gene are SGHTA and FQGTGA. This CDR3 has 15 amino acids. The CDR3 region has the DNA TGTGCCAGCAGCTTACTAGCGGGCGGCACAGATACGCAGTATTTT. Its protein product is CASSLLAGGTDTQYF. Supplemented by reference TRBV7-3 and TRBJ2-3, the full variable domain reads GAGVSQTPSNKVTEKGKYVELRCDPISGHTALYWYRQSLGQGPEFLIYFQGTGAADDSGLPNDRFFAVRPEGSVSTLKIQRTERGDSAVYLCASSLLAGGTDTQYFGPGTRLTVL.

The V call is TRBV28, the J call TRBJ2-2, with 10 nucleotides matching TRBD2. CDR3 size: 16 residues. The junction had 7 bases not matched to a gene; V was cut back by 5 bases and J by 4 bases. Germline V lookup: CDR1 MDHEN, CDR2 SYDVKM. The CDR3 sequence is CASSAPSGGATGELFF. For the CDR3, the DNA is TGTGCCAGCAGTGCCCCTAGCGGGGGAGCCACCGGGGAGCTGTTTTTT. Full variable domain (remainder filled in from reference TRBV28 and TRBJ2-2): DVKVTQSSRYLVKRTGEKVFLECVQDMDHENMFWYRQDPGLGLRLIYFSYDVKMKEKGDIPEGYSVSREKKERFSLILESASTNQTSMYLCASSAPSGGATGELFFGEGSRLTVL.

This rearrangement joins TRBV27 to TRBJ1-5, with D possibly being TRBD1 (5 bases). The CDR3 spans 15 residues. Germline V gene data show CDR1 as MNHEY and CDR2 as SMNVEV (reference sequence). Trimming pared 4 bases from V and 4 bases from J, leaving 14 bases between. The chain's CDR3 is CASSSLGPGNQPQHF. The DNA of the CDR3 is TGTGCCAGCAGTTCCCTGGGCCCAGGGAATCAGCCCCAGCATTTT.

Only one count was recorded for this clone. The chain uses TRBV28 and TRBJ2-4; 8 bases fit TRBD2. Trimming cost V 5 bases and J 8 bases; bases outside gene matches: 8. The CDR3 contains 14 residues. Per the germline V gene, CDR1 is MDHEN and CDR2 is SYDVKM. This chain's CDR3 is CASSQAGVVDIQYF. In nucleotides, the CDR3 is TGTGCCAGCAGTCAAGCGGGAGTTGTGGACATTCAGTACTTC.

This sequence joins TRBV13 and TRBJ2-1, with TRBD1 matching over 9 bases. This CDR3 has 14 amino acids. Looked up from germline, CDR1 is PRHDT and CDR2 is FYEKMQ (reference sequence). The ends lost 4 bases at V and 3 bases at J; junction bases unmatched: 1. CDR3 sequence reads: CASSSGQGYNEQFF. CDR3 nucleotide sequence: TGTGCCAGCAGCTCGGGACAGGGCTACAATGAGCAGTTCTTC.

V and J are TRBV7-6 and TRBJ2-2; D might be TRBD2 (6 bases). The CDR3 is 14 residues long. V was trimmed by 4 bases and J by 7 bases, leaving 13 bases between them. The germline gives CDR1 SGHVS, CDR2 FNYEAQ. The CDR3 reads CASSSQRVHGELFF. The CDR3 DNA follows: TGTGCCAGCAGCTCCCAGCGGGTTCACGGGGAGCTGTTTTTT.

This chain connects TRBV10-1 to TRBJ2-1, with D perhaps TRBD2 (5 bases). Germline V lookup: CDR1 WNHNN, CDR2 SYGVQD (reference sequence). CDR3 length equals 16 residues. V was clipped by 4 bases and J by 6 bases, with 19 bases between them. CDR3 in amino acids: CASSAASHQGPNEQFF. The DNA of the CDR3 is TGCGCCAGCAGTGCCGCTAGCCACCAAGGGCCCAATGAGCAGTTCTTC.